The sample holds one count of the clone carrying this TCR beta chain. The CDR3 is 17 residues long. Germline lookup yields CDR1 GTSNPN and CDR2 SVGIG (reference sequence). V lost 0 bases and J 3 bases, leaving 20 bases between the germline ends. The data stem from a study of blood T cell repertoires in COVID-19. The method was immunoSEQ multiplex PCR; TCRdb's version includes in-frame clones alone and lacks a portion of them. The data contain roughly 80,000 clones, roughly 89% of them singletons. The chain couples TRBV30 to TRBJ1-1; D gene unclear. The receptor was derived from a man aged 45-60 years with acute or convalescent COVID-19. The sequenced sample was peripheral blood. The CDR3 region is CAWSVGLYGGTHTEAFF. In DNA, the CDR3 is TGTGCCTGGAGTGTAGGTTTGTACGGAGGTACCCACACTGAAGCTTTCTTT.